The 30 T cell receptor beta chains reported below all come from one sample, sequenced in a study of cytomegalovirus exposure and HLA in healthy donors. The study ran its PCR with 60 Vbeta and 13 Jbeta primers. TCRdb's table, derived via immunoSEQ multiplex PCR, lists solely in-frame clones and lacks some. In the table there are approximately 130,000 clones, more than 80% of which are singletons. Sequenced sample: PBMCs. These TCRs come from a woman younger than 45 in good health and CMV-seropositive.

The CDR3 is CSARDSTKQHF. The CDR3, as DNA: TGCAGTGCTCGGGACAGCACTAAACAGCATTTT. This chain links TRBV20-1 with TRBJ1-5, with 7 bases fitting TRBD1. Per germline, CDR1 DFQATT and CDR2 SNEGSKA (reference sequence). The trim removed 5 bases at V and 13 bases at J, leaving 8 bases unmatched. The CDR3 runs to 11 residues.

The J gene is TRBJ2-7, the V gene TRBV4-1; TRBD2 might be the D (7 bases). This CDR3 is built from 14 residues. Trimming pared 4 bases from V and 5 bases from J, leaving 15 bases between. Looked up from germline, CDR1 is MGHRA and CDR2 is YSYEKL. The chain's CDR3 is CASSPPRGGDEQYF. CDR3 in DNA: TGCGCCAGCAGCCCCCCAAGGGGGGGGGACGAGCAGTACTTC.

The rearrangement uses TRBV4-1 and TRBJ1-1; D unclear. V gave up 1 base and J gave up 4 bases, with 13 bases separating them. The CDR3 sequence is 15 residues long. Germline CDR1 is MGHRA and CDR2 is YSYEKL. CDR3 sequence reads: CASSQASREVTEAFF. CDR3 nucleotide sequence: TGCGCCAGCAGCCAAGCGTCCCGGGAAGTCACTGAAGCTTTCTTT.

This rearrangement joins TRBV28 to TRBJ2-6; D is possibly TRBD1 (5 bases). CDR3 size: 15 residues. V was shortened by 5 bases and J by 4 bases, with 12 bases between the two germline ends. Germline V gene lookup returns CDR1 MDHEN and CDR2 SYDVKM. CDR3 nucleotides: TGTGCCAGCAGTCCCTCAGGGTACGGGGCCAACGTCCTGACTTTC. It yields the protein CASSPSGYGANVLTF. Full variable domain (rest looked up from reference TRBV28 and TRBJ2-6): DVKVTQSSRYLVKRTGEKVFLECVQDMDHENMFWYRQDPGLGLRLIYFSYDVKMKEKGDIPEGYSVSREKKERFSLILESASTNQTSMYLCASSPSGYGANVLTFGAGSRLTVL.

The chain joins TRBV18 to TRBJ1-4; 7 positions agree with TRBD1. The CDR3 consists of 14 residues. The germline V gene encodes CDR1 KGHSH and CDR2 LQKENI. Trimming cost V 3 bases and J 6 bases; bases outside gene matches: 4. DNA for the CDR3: TGTGCCAGCTCACCGGGACAGCCGGATGAAAAACTGTTTTTT. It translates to CASSPGQPDEKLFF.

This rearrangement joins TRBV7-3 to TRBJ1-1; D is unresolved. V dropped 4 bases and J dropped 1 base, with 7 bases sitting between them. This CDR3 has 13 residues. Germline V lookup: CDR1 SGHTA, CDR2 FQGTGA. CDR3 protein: CASSSSPNTEAFF. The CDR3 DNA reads TGTGCCAGCAGCTCTTCCCCGAACACTGAAGCTTTCTTT.

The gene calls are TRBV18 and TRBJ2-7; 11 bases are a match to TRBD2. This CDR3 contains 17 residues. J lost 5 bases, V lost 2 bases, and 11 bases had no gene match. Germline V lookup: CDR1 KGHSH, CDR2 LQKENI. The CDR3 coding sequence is TGTGCCAGCTCACCAAGTATCCTGGAACTAGCGGGAGACGAGCAGTACTTC. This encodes CASSPSILELAGDEQYF. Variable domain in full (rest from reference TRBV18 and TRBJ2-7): NAGVMQNPRHLVRRRGQEARLRCSPMKGHSHVYWYRQLPEEGLKFMVYLQKENIIDESGMPKERFSAEFPKEGPSILRIQQVVRGDSAAYFCASSPSILELAGDEQYFGPGTRLTVT.

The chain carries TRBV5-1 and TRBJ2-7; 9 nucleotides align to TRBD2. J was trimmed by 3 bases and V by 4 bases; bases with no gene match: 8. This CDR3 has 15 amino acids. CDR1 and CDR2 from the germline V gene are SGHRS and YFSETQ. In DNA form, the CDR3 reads TGCGCCAGCAGCCCGGCGGGGGGGTGGGGCTACGAGCAGTACTTC. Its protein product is CASSPAGGWGYEQYF.

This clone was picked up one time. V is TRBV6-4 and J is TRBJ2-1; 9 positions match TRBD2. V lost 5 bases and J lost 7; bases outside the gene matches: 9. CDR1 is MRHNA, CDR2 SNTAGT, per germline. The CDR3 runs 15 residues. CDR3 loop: CASSPLSGGGNEQFF. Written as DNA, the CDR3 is TGTGCCAGCAGTCCTCTTAGCGGGGGAGGTAATGAGCAGTTCTTC.

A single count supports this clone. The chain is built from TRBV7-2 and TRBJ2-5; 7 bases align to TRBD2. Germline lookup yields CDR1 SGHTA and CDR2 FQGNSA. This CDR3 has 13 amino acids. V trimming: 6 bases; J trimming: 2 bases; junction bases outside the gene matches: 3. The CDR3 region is CASRPGLQETQYF. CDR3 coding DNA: TGTGCCAGCAGGCCGGGACTACAAGAGACCCAGTACTTC.

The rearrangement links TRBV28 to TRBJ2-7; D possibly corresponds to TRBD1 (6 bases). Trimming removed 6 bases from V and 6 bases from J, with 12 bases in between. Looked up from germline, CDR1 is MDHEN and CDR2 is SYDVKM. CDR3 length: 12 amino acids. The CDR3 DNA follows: TGTGCCAGCAGGGACAGTTCTGGCGAGCAGTACTTC. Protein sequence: CASRDSSGEQYF.

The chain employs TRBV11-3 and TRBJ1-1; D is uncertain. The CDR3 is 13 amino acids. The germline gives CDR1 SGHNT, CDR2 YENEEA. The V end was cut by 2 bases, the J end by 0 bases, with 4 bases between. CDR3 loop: CASSLYMNTEAFF. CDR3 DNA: TGTGCCAGCAGCTTATACATGAACACTGAAGCTTTCTTT.

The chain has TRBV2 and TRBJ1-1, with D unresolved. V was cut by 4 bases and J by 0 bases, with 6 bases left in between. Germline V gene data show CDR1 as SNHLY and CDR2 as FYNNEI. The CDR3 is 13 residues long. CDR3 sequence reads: CASSAGMNTEAFF. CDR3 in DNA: TGTGCCAGCAGTGCGGGGATGAACACTGAAGCTTTCTTT.

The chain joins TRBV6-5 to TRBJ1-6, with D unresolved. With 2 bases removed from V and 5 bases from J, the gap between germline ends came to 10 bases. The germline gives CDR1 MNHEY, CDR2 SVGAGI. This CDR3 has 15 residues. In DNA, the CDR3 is TGTGCCAGCAGTTACCGGGGAAACGATAATTCACCCCTCCACTTT. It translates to CASSYRGNDNSPLHF.

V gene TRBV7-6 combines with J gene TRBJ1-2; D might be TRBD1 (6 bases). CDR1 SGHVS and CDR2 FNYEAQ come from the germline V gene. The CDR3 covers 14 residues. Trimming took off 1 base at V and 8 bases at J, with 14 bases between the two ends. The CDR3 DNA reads TGTGCCAGCAGCTTAGATGTGGGGGCGAAGGGCTACACCTTC. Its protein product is CASSLDVGAKGYTF.

DNA of the CDR3: TGTGCCAGCAGCGTAGCCAGGGACAGTAACACCGGGGAGCTGTTTTTT. Amino acid sequence: CASSVARDSNTGELFF. The V call is TRBV9, the J call TRBJ2-2; 7 bases line up with TRBD1. V shed 0 bases and J 2 bases; nucleotides not matched to a gene: 4. The CDR3 is 16 residues long. Germline-derived CDR1 and CDR2 are SGDLS and YYNGEE.

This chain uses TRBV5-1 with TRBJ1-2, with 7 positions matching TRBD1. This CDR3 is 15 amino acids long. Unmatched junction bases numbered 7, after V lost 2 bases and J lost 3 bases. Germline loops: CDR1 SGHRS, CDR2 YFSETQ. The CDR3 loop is CASSFRGEIDYGYTF. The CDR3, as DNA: TGCGCCAGCAGCTTCAGGGGGGAGATAGACTATGGCTACACCTTC.

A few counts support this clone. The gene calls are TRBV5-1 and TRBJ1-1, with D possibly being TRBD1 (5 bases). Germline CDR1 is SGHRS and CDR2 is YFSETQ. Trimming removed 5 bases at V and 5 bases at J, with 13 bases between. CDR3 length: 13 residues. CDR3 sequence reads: CASSPRGGTEAFF. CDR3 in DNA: TGCGCCAGCAGTCCTAGGGGTGGAACTGAAGCTTTCTTT.

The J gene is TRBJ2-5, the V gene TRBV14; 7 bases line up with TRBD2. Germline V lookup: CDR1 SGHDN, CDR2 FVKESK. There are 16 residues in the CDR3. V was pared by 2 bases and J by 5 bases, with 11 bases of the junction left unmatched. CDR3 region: CASSQPGEGLGETQYF. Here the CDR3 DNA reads TGTGCCAGCAGCCAACCGGGGGAGGGGCTCGGGGAGACCCAGTACTTC.

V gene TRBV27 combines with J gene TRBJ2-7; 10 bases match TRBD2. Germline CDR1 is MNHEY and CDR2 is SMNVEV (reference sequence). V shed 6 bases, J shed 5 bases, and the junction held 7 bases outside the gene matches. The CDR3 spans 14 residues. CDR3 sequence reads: CASRLAGAPHEQYF. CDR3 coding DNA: TGTGCCAGCAGGCTAGCGGGGGCCCCCCACGAGCAGTACTTC.

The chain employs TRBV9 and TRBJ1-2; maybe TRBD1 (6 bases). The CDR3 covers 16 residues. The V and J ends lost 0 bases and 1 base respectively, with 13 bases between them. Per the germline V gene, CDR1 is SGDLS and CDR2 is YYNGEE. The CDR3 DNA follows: TGTGCCAGCAGCGTAGCCCCACAGGGAGTTAACTATGGCTACACCTTC. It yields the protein CASSVAPQGVNYGYTF.

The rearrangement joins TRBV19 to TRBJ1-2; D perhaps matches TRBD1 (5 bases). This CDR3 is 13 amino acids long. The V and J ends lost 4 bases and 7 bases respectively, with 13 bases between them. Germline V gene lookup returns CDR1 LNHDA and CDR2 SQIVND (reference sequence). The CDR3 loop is CASSSQGWFGYTF. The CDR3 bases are TGTGCCAGTAGTAGTCAGGGTTGGTTTGGCTACACCTTC.

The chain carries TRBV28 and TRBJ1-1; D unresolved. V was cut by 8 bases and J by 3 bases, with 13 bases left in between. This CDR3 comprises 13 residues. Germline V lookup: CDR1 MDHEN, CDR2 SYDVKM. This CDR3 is CASSPRGDTEAFF. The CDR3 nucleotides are TGTGCCAGCTCCCCCCGCGGGGACACTGAAGCTTTCTTT. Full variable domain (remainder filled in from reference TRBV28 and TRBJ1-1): DVKVTQSSRYLVKRTGEKVFLECVQDMDHENMFWYRQDPGLGLRLIYFSYDVKMKEKGDIPEGYSVSREKKERFSLILESASTNQTSMYLCASSPRGDTEAFFGQGTRLTVV.

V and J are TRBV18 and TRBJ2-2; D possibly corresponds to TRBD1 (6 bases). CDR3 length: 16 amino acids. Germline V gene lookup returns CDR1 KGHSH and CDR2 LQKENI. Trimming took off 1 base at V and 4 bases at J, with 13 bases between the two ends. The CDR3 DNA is TGTGCCAGCTCACCACGCAGGGGATCGGGCACCGGGGAGCTGTTTTTT. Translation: CASSPRRGSGTGELFF. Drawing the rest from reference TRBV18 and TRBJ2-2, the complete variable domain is NAGVMQNPRHLVRRRGQEARLRCSPMKGHSHVYWYRQLPEEGLKFMVYLQKENIIDESGMPKERFSAEFPKEGPSILRIQQVVRGDSAAYFCASSPRRGSGTGELFFGEGSRLTVL.

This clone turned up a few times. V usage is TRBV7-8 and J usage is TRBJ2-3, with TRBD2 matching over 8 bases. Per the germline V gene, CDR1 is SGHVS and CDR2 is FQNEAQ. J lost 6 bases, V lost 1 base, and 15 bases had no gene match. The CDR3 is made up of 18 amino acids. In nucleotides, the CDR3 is TGTGCCAGCAGCTTAGAGGGAAGAGGCGGGGGGCCAACGGATACGCAGTATTTT. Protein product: CASSLEGRGGGPTDTQYF.

CDR3 sequence (DNA): TGTGCCAGCAGCACCCCGACAGGGTCGGCTGAAGCTTTCTTT. Protein sequence: CASSTPTGSAEAFF. The chain employs TRBV7-8 and TRBJ1-1, with 7 bases that match TRBD1. Trimming took 5 bases from V and 6 from J; bases not matched to a gene: 9. The CDR3 contains 14 residues. CDR1 SGHVS and CDR2 FQNEAQ come from the germline V gene. The full variable domain, in which reference TRBV7-8 and TRBJ1-1 provide the parts outside the CDR3, is GAGVSQSPRYKVAKRGQDVALRCDPISGHVSLFWYQQALGQGPEFLTYFQNEAQLDKSGLPSDRFFAERPEGSVSTLKIQRTQQEDSAVYLCASSTPTGSAEAFFGQGTRLTVV.

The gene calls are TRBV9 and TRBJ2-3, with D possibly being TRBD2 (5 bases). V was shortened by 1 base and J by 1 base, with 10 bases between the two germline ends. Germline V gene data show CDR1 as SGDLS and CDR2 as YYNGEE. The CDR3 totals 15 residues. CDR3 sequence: CASSVIASRTDTQYF. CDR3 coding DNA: TGTGCCAGCAGCGTAATAGCGTCTCGCACAGATACGCAGTATTTT.

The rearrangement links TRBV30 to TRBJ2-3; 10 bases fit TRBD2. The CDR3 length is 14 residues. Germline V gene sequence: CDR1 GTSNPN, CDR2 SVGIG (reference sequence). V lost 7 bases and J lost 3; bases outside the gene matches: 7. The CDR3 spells CALVTSGTTDTQYF. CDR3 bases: TGTGCCTTAGTTACTAGCGGGACAACAGATACGCAGTATTTT.

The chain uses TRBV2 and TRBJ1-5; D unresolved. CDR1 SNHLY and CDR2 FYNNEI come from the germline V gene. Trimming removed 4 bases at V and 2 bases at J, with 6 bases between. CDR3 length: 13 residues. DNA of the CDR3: TGTGCCAGCAGTGGTGAGGGCAATCAGCCCCAGCATTTT. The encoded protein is CASSGEGNQPQHF.

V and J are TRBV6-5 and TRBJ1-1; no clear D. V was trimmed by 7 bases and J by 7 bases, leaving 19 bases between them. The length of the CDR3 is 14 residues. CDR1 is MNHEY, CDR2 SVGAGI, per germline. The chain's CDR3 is CASTPGGRALEAFF. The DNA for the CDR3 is TGTGCCAGCACCCCGGGAGGCAGAGCCCTTGAAGCTTTCTTT.